There are a few counts of the clone carrying this TCR beta chain. Antigen: not known. Expressed TCRB transcripts were sequenced because the entire RNA isolate underwent reverse transcription. Here immunoSEQ multiplex PCR was the method, and the copy in TCRdb shows in-frame clones only, minus some. The sample holds 400,000 or so clones; around a tenth are singletons and the top ten take around 0.66%. Using CD45RO/CCR7/CD25/CD127/CD95/CD27, CD4+ naive, central memory, regulatory and stem cell-like memory cells were sorted. The sample is drawn from a study of beta chain features in type 1 diabetes. Study findings and constraints: Moderate yet significant TCRB CDR3 shortening was seen in Type 1 diabetes patients in all four CD4+ subsets.

Germline V gene data show CDR1 as MGHRA and CDR2 as YSYEKL. The CDR3 is made up of 15 amino acids. V was shortened by 4 bases and J by 5 bases, with 14 bases between the two germline ends. The J gene is TRBJ2-2, the V gene TRBV4-1; weak D call: TRBD1 (6 bases). The clonotype was recovered from a man between 25 and 39 years old with type 1 diabetes. The sample was central memory CD4+ T cells from blood. In nucleotides, the CDR3 is TGCGCCAGCAGCCTGATGGCAGGGGAGACCGGGGAGCTGTTTTTT. This gives the protein CASSLMAGETGELFF.